Following are 31 T cell receptor beta chains from one sample sequenced in a study of Graves' ophthalmopathy and Graves' hyperthyroidism. For repertoire sequencing, the TCR beta CDR3 regions were amplified from RNA transcripts. First-round RT-PCR employed HTBI primers, with a second-round multiplex PCR after it. TCRdb reprocessed the multiplex PCR reads with MiXCR, giving one entry per CDR3 protein. The table lists around 670,000 distinct CDR3 sequences, 40% of them singletons. The sequenced sample consisted of peripheral blood. These receptor sequences come from an adult man with Graves' ophthalmopathy.

The sample holds a few counts of this clonotype. The chain is built from TRBV20-1 and TRBJ2-7; 7 bases are a match to TRBD1. Germline trimming cut 3 bases from V and 3 bases from J; bases unmatched to any gene: 8. Germline CDR1 reads DFQATT; CDR2 reads SNEGSKA (reference sequence). CDR3 length equals 14 residues. CDR3 DNA sequence: TGCAGTGCTAGGACCCCGGGACAGAACTACGAGCAGTACTTC. Its translation: CSARTPGQNYEQYF.

This clonotype was counted many times. The V call is TRBV29-1, the J call TRBJ1-1, with a possible D match to TRBD1 (5 bases). CDR3 length equals 13 residues. The V and J ends lost 3 bases and 5 bases respectively, with 13 bases between them. Germline-derived CDR1 and CDR2 are SQVTM and ANQGSEA. The CDR3 sequence is CSVDPGGWTEAFF. In DNA, the CDR3 is TGCAGCGTTGATCCCGGGGGATGGACTGAAGCTTTCTTT.

Comments on this clonotype: The conserved final phenylalanine or tryptophan is absent from the CDR3, which likely points to a read error. This chain links TRBV25-1 with TRBJ2-2; possibly TRBD1 or TRBD2 for D (5 bases each). The CDR3 is made up of 13 amino acids. Deletions cut 5 bases from V and 7 bases from J, with 11 bases between. Germline CDR1 and CDR2: MGHDK and SYGVNS. In DNA, the CDR3 is TGTGCCAGCAGTTCGGGACCGATCGGGGAGCTGTTTCTT. This encodes CASSSGPIGELFL.

This clonotype was counted between two and nine times. The chain recombines TRBV20-1 with TRBJ2-7; 7 bases map to TRBD1. CDR1 is DFQATT, CDR2 SNEGSKA, per germline (reference sequence). The CDR3 loop spans 14 amino acids. J gave up 4 bases and V 0 bases, and 6 bases lay outside the gene matches. The CDR3 here is CSARDPGGRYEQYF. CDR3 bases: TGCAGTGCTAGAGATCCAGGGGGACGGTACGAGCAGTACTTC.

This clonotype has a count of ten or more. V is TRBV29-1 and J is TRBJ1-1; tentative D call: TRBD1 (5 bases). Trimming took 4 bases from V and 5 from J, leaving 14 bases between them. CDR1 is SQVTM, CDR2 ANQGSEA, per germline. The CDR3 is 13 amino acids. The CDR3 sequence: CSVAAGSKTEAFF. The CDR3 DNA is TGCAGCGTTGCCGCAGGGAGCAAAACTGAAGCTTTCTTT.

The V gene is TRBV25-1, the J gene TRBJ2-2, with a weak D call TRBD1 (6 bases). With 5 bases removed from V and 9 bases from J, the gap between germline ends came to 19 bases. CDR1 MGHDK and CDR2 SYGVNS come from the germline V gene. This CDR3 comprises 15 residues. CDR3 residues: CASSLSAGVLRELFF. The CDR3 DNA is TGTGCCAGCAGTTTGTCTGCAGGGGTCCTTCGGGAGCTGTTTTTT.

Concerning this clonotype: Since a much larger clone is just one base distant, this may be a read error. The chain joins TRBV5-1 to TRBJ2-2; perhaps TRBD2 as D (6 bases). This CDR3 region has 15 residues. The germline gives CDR1 SGHRS, CDR2 YFSETQ. CDR3: CASGFSQGGTGELFF. CDR3 DNA sequence: TGCGCCAGCGGCTTCTCCCAGGGAGGCACCGGGGAGCTGTTTTTT.

The gene calls are TRBV11-1 and TRBJ2-7, with TRBD1 identical over 9 bases. The DNA matches TRBJ2-4 better at its end, which makes the J call doubtful. CDR1 is SGHAT and CDR2 is FQDESV in the germline V gene (reference sequence). This CDR3 has 15 amino acids. CDR3 DNA: TGTGCCAGCAGCTCCGCTACAGGGGGCGCAGGCATTCAGTACTTC. Translating gives CASSSATGGAGIQYF.

This rearrangement joins TRBV12-3 or TRBV12-4 to TRBJ1-1; D call uncertain. The CDR3 is 12 residues long. V was clipped by 8 bases and J by 2 bases, with 9 bases between them. As DNA, the CDR3 is TGTGCCAGCTGCTTTTCAAACACTGAAGCTTTCTTT. Translated: CASCFSNTEAFF.

This clonotype was picked up a small number of times. The gene calls are TRBV10-3 and TRBJ1-2, with unresolved D. V was clipped by 0 bases and J by 0 bases, with 14 bases between them. The germline gives CDR1 ENHRY, CDR2 SYGVKD. This CDR3 comprises 17 residues. CDR3 residues: CAISESFRLGANYGYTF. DNA of the CDR3: TGTGCCATCAGTGAGTCTTTCCGTCTAGGCGCTAACTATGGCTACACCTTC.

This clonotype occurred many times. The J gene is TRBJ1-1, the V gene TRBV29-1; D is perhaps TRBD1 (6 bases). V gave up 6 bases and J gave up 11 bases, with 16 bases separating them. Germline V CDR1 and CDR2: SQVTM, ANQGSEA. The CDR3 has 11 residues. DNA of the CDR3: TGCAGCGTCGATCCCAGGGGTTTGGCTTTCTTT. Amino acids: CSVDPRGLAFF.

This clonotype was observed a handful of times. The rearrangement joins TRBV7-9 to TRBJ1-5; D unresolved. Trimming took off 6 bases at V and 2 bases at J, with 17 bases between the two ends. CDR1 is SEHNR, CDR2 FQNEAQ, per germline (reference sequence). The CDR3 runs 16 residues. CDR3 DNA sequence: TGTGCCAGCAGTTCCTGGGAGGGTGAGGGCAATCAGCCCCAGCATTTT. Protein sequence: CASSSWEGEGNQPQHF.

About this clonotype: The conserved final phenylalanine or tryptophan is absent from the CDR3, which likely points to a read error. The chain carries TRBV9 and TRBJ2-7; a possible D gene is TRBD2 (6 bases). Germline CDR1 and CDR2: SGDLS and YYNGEE. The germline V and J ends were trimmed by 5 bases and 3 bases, with 12 bases remaining between them. The CDR3 sequence is 13 residues long. CDR3 nucleotides: TGTGCCAGCAGTTTAGCGGTCCGCTACGAGCAGTACCTC. Its protein is CASSLAVRYEQYL.

This clonotype occurred a few times. This sequence joins TRBV20-1 and TRBJ1-2; no clear D gene. Deletions cut 0 bases from V and 7 bases from J, with 9 bases between. Germline values: CDR1 DFQATT, CDR2 SNEGSKA (reference sequence). The CDR3 spans 12 residues. In nucleotides, the CDR3 is TGCAGTGCTAGAGACGTTTCAAGTGGCTACACCTTC. As protein: CSARDVSSGYTF.

This clonotype was recorded at least ten times. This rearrangement joins TRBV7-9 to TRBJ1-4; D ambiguous. CDR3 length: 13 residues. Germline CDR1 reads SEHNR; CDR2 reads FQNEAQ (reference sequence). V was shortened by 5 bases and J by 5 bases, with 9 bases between the two germline ends. The CDR3 reads CASSTSNNEKLFF. The CDR3 bases are TGTGCCAGCAGCACTAGCAACAATGAAAAACTGTTTTTT.

The chain couples TRBV29-1 to TRBJ2-5, with D possibly TRBD2 on 6 matching bases. The V end lost 0 bases, the J end lost 2 bases, and 16 bases lay between the germline ends. The germline gives CDR1 SQVTM, CDR2 ANQGSEA. CDR3 length: 16 amino acids. CDR3: CSVEDLGGTTQETQYF. In DNA form, the CDR3 reads TGCAGCGTTGAAGATCTGGGCGGGACCACACAAGAGACCCAGTACTTC.

This rearrangement joins TRBV7-9 to TRBJ2-7, with D unresolved. CDR3 length: 13 residues. Germline loops: CDR1 SEHNR, CDR2 FQNEAQ (reference sequence). The V end lost 3 bases, the J end lost 0 bases, and 6 bases lay between the germline ends. The CDR3 nucleotides are TGTGCCAGCAGCTTTTCGGCCTCCTACGAGCAGTACTTC. Translation gives CASSFSASYEQYF.

With regard to this clonotype: Because it lacks the conserved phenylalanine or tryptophan at the end, this CDR3 is likely a read error. V is TRBV20-1 and J is TRBJ2-7; TRBD2 agrees at 10 bases. Germline trimming cut 2 bases from V and 5 bases from J; bases unmatched to any gene: 6. The CDR3 consists of 14 residues. Germline V gene lookup returns CDR1 DFQATT and CDR2 SNEGSKA (reference sequence). CDR3 sequence: CSARPPGLANEQYS. As DNA, the CDR3 is TGCAGTGCTAGACCACCGGGACTAGCGAACGAGCAGTACTCC.

This clonotype was found many times. This rearrangement joins TRBV24-1 to TRBJ2-5, with D possibly TRBD1 on 5 matching bases. Per germline, CDR1 KGHDR and CDR2 SFDVKD. The V end was cut by 9 bases, the J end by 1 base, with 11 bases between. The CDR3 contains 13 residues. The CDR3 sequence: CATETASQETQYF. CDR3 in DNA: TGTGCCACCGAGACAGCGAGCCAAGAGACCCAGTACTTC.

This chain uses TRBV19 with TRBJ2-5; weak D call: TRBD2 (7 bases). This CDR3 contains 16 residues. V was cut by 9 bases and J by 2 bases, with 22 bases left in between. Germline-derived CDR1 and CDR2 are LNHDA and SQIVND (reference sequence). CDR3 loop: CASSPLKRGGQETQYF. The CDR3, as DNA: TGTGCCAGCAGCCCCTTAAAAAGGGGGGGTCAAGAGACCCAGTACTTC.

Many counts were recorded for this clonotype. The chain carries TRBV6-4 and TRBJ2-5; 9 bases agree with TRBD2. The CDR3 covers 15 residues. The V segment lost 5 bases and the J segment 2 bases; nucleotides outside the gene matches: 6. Germline V gives CDR1 MRHNA, CDR2 SNTAGT. The CDR3 reads CASSFPSGTQETQYF. Written as DNA, the CDR3 is TGTGCCAGCAGTTTTCCTAGCGGGACGCAAGAGACCCAGTACTTC.

The rearrangement links TRBV12-3 or TRBV12-4 to TRBJ2-7, with TRBD2 matching over 11 bases. The CDR3 is 15 residues long. V dropped 3 bases and J dropped 5; count of bases not matched to a gene: 6. CDR3 nucleotides: TGTGCCAGCAGTTTGACTAGCGGGATTTCCGACGAGCAGTACTTC. Translated: CASSLTSGISDEQYF.

V gene TRBV10-3 combines with J gene TRBJ2-7; maybe TRBD2 (5 bases). V lost 0 bases, J lost 4 bases, and 7 bases lay in between. The CDR3 length is 13 residues. From germline, CDR1 is ENHRY and CDR2 SYGVKD. The CDR3 region has the DNA TGTGCCATCAGTGAGTCGGGAGAGTACGAGCAGTACTTC. The encoded protein is CAISESGEYEQYF.

There are many counts of this clonotype. J is TRBJ2-7 and V is TRBV29-1; 8 positions agree with TRBD1. J was trimmed by 2 bases and V by 6 bases; bases with no gene match: 6. Germline V lookup: CDR1 SQVTM, CDR2 ANQGSEA. The CDR3 totals 13 residues. CDR3 in amino acids: CSVTRTGPYEQYF. CDR3 in DNA: TGCAGCGTCACCAGGACAGGGCCCTACGAGCAGTACTTC.

CDR3 loop: CASRDRQGTGELFF. CDR3 bases: TGCGCCAGCAGGGATAGACAGGGGACCGGGGAGCTGTTTTTT. The chain carries TRBV10-1 and TRBJ2-2; the match to TRBD1 covers 8 bases. From germline, CDR1 is WNHNN and CDR2 SYGVQD (reference sequence). V gave up 6 bases and J gave up 5 bases; unmatched junction bases: 5. The CDR3 is made up of 14 amino acids.

A remark on this clonotype: One junction end disagrees with the germline gene, perhaps due to a read error. This rearrangement joins TRBV19 to TRBJ1-6; maybe TRBD1 (5 bases). Per germline, CDR1 LNHDA and CDR2 SQIVND (reference sequence). The CDR3 totals 14 residues. Written as DNA, the CDR3 is TGTGCCAGTAGTATTTTGGGGGTAGATTCACCCCTCCGCTTT. This sequence encodes CASSILGVDSPLRF.

The V call is TRBV24-1, the J call TRBJ2-7; TRBD1 matches at 8 bases. With V trimmed by 3 bases and J by 7 bases, 10 bases remained unmatched. This CDR3 has 15 residues. The germline gives CDR1 KGHDR, CDR2 SFDVKD. The CDR3 protein is CATSDPTGGLEEQYF. CDR3 nucleotides: TGTGCCACCAGTGATCCTACAGGGGGATTGGAGGAGCAGTACTTC.

This clonotype was picked up many times. J is TRBJ2-2 and V is TRBV10-3, with TRBD2 identical over 10 bases. Germline V CDR1 and CDR2: ENHRY, SYGVKD. This CDR3 is built from 15 residues. With V trimmed by 4 bases and J by 2 bases, 1 base remained unmatched. The CDR3 DNA is TGTGCCATCAGTGGGACTAGCGGTAACACCGGGGAGCTGTTTTTT. Its protein is CAISGTSGNTGELFF.

This chain joins TRBV10-3 and TRBJ2-7, with 8 nucleotides matching TRBD1. Germline-derived CDR1 and CDR2 are ENHRY and SYGVKD. This CDR3 contains 16 residues. V gave up 10 bases and J gave up 2 bases; unmatched junction bases: 16. The CDR3: CASSSPPRDRPYEQYF. The CDR3 DNA is TGTGCCAGCAGCTCCCCCCCCCGGGACAGGCCCTACGAGCAGTACTTC.

Concerning this clonotype: The germline gene is not matched at one end of the junction; a read error may be the cause. CDR3 in amino acids: CSAGINIGELFF. CDR3 nucleotides: TGCAGCGCTGGAATCAACATCGGGGAGCTGTTTTTT. The chain carries TRBV29-1 and TRBJ2-2; no firm D call. Germline V gene data show CDR1 as SQVTM and CDR2 as ANQGSEA. There are 12 residues in the CDR3.

The chain combines TRBV7-9 with TRBJ1-6; 9 nucleotides align to TRBD1. Germline lookup yields CDR1 SEHNR and CDR2 FQNEAQ (reference sequence). J was trimmed by 13 bases and V by 2 bases; bases with no gene match: 12. The CDR3 totals 16 residues. The CDR3 region is CASSLSRQGGNLPLHF. CDR3 coding DNA: TGTGCCAGCAGCTTATCGCGACAGGGGGGTAATTTGCCCCTCCACTTT.